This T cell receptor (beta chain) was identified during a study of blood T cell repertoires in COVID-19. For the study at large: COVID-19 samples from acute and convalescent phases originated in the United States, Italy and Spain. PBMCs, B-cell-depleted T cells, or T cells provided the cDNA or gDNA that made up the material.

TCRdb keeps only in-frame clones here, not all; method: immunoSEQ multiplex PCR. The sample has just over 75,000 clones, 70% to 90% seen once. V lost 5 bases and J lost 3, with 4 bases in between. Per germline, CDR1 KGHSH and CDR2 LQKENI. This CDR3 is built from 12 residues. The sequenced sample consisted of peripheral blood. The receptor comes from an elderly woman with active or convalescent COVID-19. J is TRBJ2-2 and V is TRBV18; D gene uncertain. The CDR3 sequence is CASSLDTGELFF. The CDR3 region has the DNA TGTGCCAGCTCATTAGACACCGGGGAGCTGTTTTTT.